These 29 T cell receptor beta chains share one sample of origin, sequenced in a study of patients and donors after allogeneic stem cell transplantation. MiXCR was run by TCRdb on the RT-PCR reads, yielding one entry per CDR3 protein. The sample has roughly 880,000 distinct CDR3 sequences; approximately 19% are singletons. The sample consisted of blood, either unsorted or a sorted T cell fraction (not recorded which). Every receptor here comes from a human donor who was either an allogeneic HSCT recipient or a stem cell or donor lymphocyte infusion donor (not recorded which). It is not recorded whose cells these are; they may come from a transplant donor.

This rearrangement joins TRBV29-1 to TRBJ1-2, with D unresolved. The V end was cut by 1 base, the J end by 7 bases, with 7 bases between. Germline loops: CDR1 SQVTM, CDR2 ANQGSEA. The CDR3 loop spans 11 amino acids. The CDR3 DNA follows: TGCAGCGTTGAAGGCAGGAGTGGCTACACCTTC. It translates to CSVEGRSGYTF.

This clonotype was counted a few times. The J gene is TRBJ2-5, the V gene TRBV9; possible D gene TRBD2, 5 bases. Germline V gene sequence: CDR1 SGDLS, CDR2 YYNGEE. Trimming left V 3 bases short and J 4 bases short, with 25 bases between. CDR3 length: 18 residues. This chain's CDR3 is CASSAGWLARGLGETQYF. For the CDR3, the DNA is TGTGCCAGCAGCGCCGGGTGGTTGGCTCGAGGGTTAGGAGAGACCCAGTACTTC.

This clonotype was detected ten times or more. The chain links TRBV5-1 to TRBJ1-2; 10 nucleotides agree with TRBD1. The CDR3 is 13 amino acids. The germline gives CDR1 SGHRS, CDR2 YFSETQ. V trimming: 3 bases; J trimming: 9 bases; junction bases outside the gene matches: 5. The CDR3 DNA reads TGCGCCAGCAGCTCGGGACAGGGGCTGCGCTACACCTTC. Translation: CASSSGQGLRYTF.

This clonotype has just a few counts. In nucleotides, the CDR3 is TGTGCCAGCAGCTTGGGACTGATTAATGAAAAACTGTTTTTT. Its translation is CASSLGLINEKLFF. The rearrangement joins TRBV7-6 to TRBJ1-4, with D possibly being TRBD1 (5 bases). This CDR3 is built from 14 residues. Trimming took 3 bases from V and 4 from J, leaving 9 bases between them. Germline CDR1 reads SGHVS; CDR2 reads FNYEAQ. The variable domain in full, with the rest retrieved from reference TRBV7-6 and TRBJ1-4, is GAGVSQSPRYKVTKRGQDVALRCDPISGHVSLYWYRQALGQGPEFLTYFNYEAQQDKSGLPNDRFSAERPEGSISTLTIQRTEQRDSAMYRCASSLGLINEKLFFGSGTQLSVL.

V and J are TRBV20-1 and TRBJ2-1; D is perhaps TRBD1 (6 bases). CDR1 is DFQATT, CDR2 SNEGSKA, per germline (reference sequence). The V end lost 0 bases, the J end lost 4 bases, and 16 bases lay between the germline ends. The CDR3 consists of 16 residues. CDR3 in amino acids: CSARDIRQGFYNEQFF. The CDR3 DNA reads TGCAGTGCTAGAGATATCCGGCAGGGGTTTTACAATGAGCAGTTCTTC.

This clonotype has only a few counts. The gene calls are TRBV20-1 and TRBJ2-7; the D is unclear. The V gene lost 6 bases and the J gene lost 5 bases, with 14 bases spanning the gap. There are 12 residues in the CDR3. The germline CDR1 and CDR2 sequences are DFQATT and SNEGSKA (reference sequence). CDR3 sequence: CSAPTSTHEQYF. CDR3 DNA: TGCAGTGCCCCGACATCGACACACGAGCAGTACTTC.

This clonotype was seen only a few times. The chain uses TRBV7-2 and TRBJ1-4; D unclear. V dropped 2 bases and J dropped 4 bases, with 17 bases sitting between them. Germline V lookup: CDR1 SGHTA, CDR2 FQGNSA. The CDR3 length is 17 residues. The CDR3 protein is CASSLSGRTAFNEKLFF. CDR3 sequence (DNA): TGTGCCAGCAGCTTATCCGGCCGGACGGCCTTTAATGAAAAACTGTTTTTT.

The rearrangement links TRBV18 to TRBJ2-5, with a tentative D call TRBD1 (6 bases). The V end lost 0 bases, the J end lost 2 bases, and 13 bases lay between the germline ends. There are 16 residues in the CDR3. CDR1 is KGHSH, CDR2 LQKENI, per germline. CDR3 sequence (DNA): TGTGCCAGCTCACCACCTAAAGCGGACAGACAAGAGACCCAGTACTTC. Its translation is CASSPPKADRQETQYF.

In its sample, this clonotype was seen a few times. The J gene is TRBJ2-1, the V gene TRBV24-1; a weak D match, TRBD2 (5 bases). CDR1 is KGHDR and CDR2 is SFDVKD in the germline V gene. Trimming removed 3 bases at V and 0 bases at J, with 11 bases between. This CDR3 comprises 16 residues. This CDR3 is CATSDTRVISYNEQFF. The CDR3 DNA follows: TGTGCCACCAGTGATACGAGGGTAATCTCCTACAATGAGCAGTTCTTC.

The chain is built from TRBV6-2 or TRBV6-3 and TRBJ1-1; D is ambiguous. Germline CDR1 reads MNHEY; CDR2 reads SVGEGT. CDR3 length: 14 amino acids. Between the trimmed V and J ends, which lost 0 bases and 0 bases, there was a span of 5 bases. CDR3 loop: CASSYSSVNTEAFF. The CDR3 DNA is TGTGCCAGCAGTTACTCATCAGTGAACACTGAAGCTTTCTTT.

The rearrangement joins TRBV5-6 to TRBJ1-5; no clear D gene. Germline V gene lookup returns CDR1 SGHDT and CDR2 YYEEEE. The V end lost 4 bases, the J end lost 4 bases, and 12 bases lay between the germline ends. The CDR3 has 14 residues. CDR3 sequence (DNA): TGTGCCAGCAGCCGCACAGAGAAGAATCAGCCCCAGCATTTT. It yields the protein CASSRTEKNQPQHF. Based on the CDR3 plus reference TRBV5-6 and TRBJ1-5, the full variable domain is DAGVTQSPTHLIKTRGQQVTLRCSPKSGHDTVSWYQQALGQGPQFIFQYYEEEERQRGNFPDRFSGHQFPNYSSELNVNALLLGDSALYLCASSRTEKNQPQHFGDGTRLSIL.

This clonotype was detected only a few times. The chain links TRBV9 to TRBJ2-7; D is perhaps TRBD2 (6 bases). Trimming cost V 1 base and J 0 bases, with 11 bases left between them. Germline CDR1 is SGDLS and CDR2 is YYNGEE. The CDR3 is 15 residues long. In DNA form, the CDR3 reads TGTGCCAGCAGCGTACTTGGGGGGTTCTCCTACGAGCAGTACTTC. Amino acid sequence: CASSVLGGFSYEQYF.

The rearrangement links TRBV30 to TRBJ2-2; 7 bases align to TRBD1. This CDR3 is built from 15 residues. Germline assignment: CDR1 GTSNPN and CDR2 SVGIG (reference sequence). Losses at the gene ends were 3 bases for V and 6 bases for J; bases not matched to a gene: 10. The DNA for the CDR3 is TGTGCCTGGAGCATGACAGGGAGATTGTCCGGGGAGCTGTTTTTT. Its protein product is CAWSMTGRLSGELFF.

The chain combines TRBV4-2 with TRBJ2-3; 16 nucleotides agree with TRBD2. Per the germline V gene, CDR1 is LGHNA and CDR2 is YNFKEQ. The CDR3 spans 20 residues. V lost 0 bases, J lost 5 bases, and 11 bases stayed unmatched. The CDR3 coding sequence is TGTGCCAGCAGCCAAGAATCGGGACTAGCGGGAGGGGTCTCCCAAGATACGCAGTATTTT. Protein sequence: CASSQESGLAGGVSQDTQYF.

This clonotype came up many times. This chain links TRBV5-1 with TRBJ2-7; TRBD2 matches at 9 bases. Germline values: CDR1 SGHRS, CDR2 YFSETQ. V gave up 2 bases and J gave up 2 bases; unmatched junction bases: 5. This CDR3 is built from 15 residues. The CDR3, as DNA: TGCGCCAGCAGCTTAGGGACTAGCTTCCCCTACGAGCAGTACTTC. This gives the protein CASSLGTSFPYEQYF.

This clonotype has a handful of counts. The rearrangement joins TRBV5-1 to TRBJ2-7, with D tentatively TRBD2 (7 bases). The CDR3 has 13 amino acids. The germline V gene encodes CDR1 SGHRS and CDR2 YFSETQ. Trimming removed 2 bases from V and 3 bases from J, with 9 bases in between. Written as DNA, the CDR3 is TGCGCCAGCAGCTTCGGGGGGCGCTACGAGCAGTACTTC. This encodes CASSFGGRYEQYF.

The sample holds a few counts of this clonotype. The rearrangement uses TRBV20-1 and TRBJ2-7, with 12 nucleotides matching TRBD2. The CDR3 runs 16 residues. After removal of 1 base from V and 0 bases from J, the junction contained 4 bases not matched to a gene. Germline CDR1 reads DFQATT; CDR2 reads SNEGSKA (reference sequence). In nucleotides, the CDR3 is TGCAGTGCTAGAGGGACTAGCGGGGACAGCTCCTACGAGCAGTACTTC. This encodes CSARGTSGDSSYEQYF.

This clonotype was recorded a few times. This sequence joins TRBV6-1 and TRBJ2-7; the match to TRBD1 covers 7 bases. Germline trimming cut 2 bases from V and 4 bases from J; bases unmatched to any gene: 11. This CDR3 has 16 residues. Germline V lookup: CDR1 MNHNS, CDR2 SASEGT. As DNA, the CDR3 is TGTGCCAGCAGTGAAACAGTCGTCAGGGGGTTTTACGAGCAGTACTTC. Translated, it gives CASSETVVRGFYEQYF.

This rearrangement joins TRBV12-3 or TRBV12-4 to TRBJ2-7; 8 bases align to TRBD2. This CDR3 is 15 amino acids long. V gave up 5 bases and J gave up 0 bases; unmatched junction bases: 6. The CDR3 region has the DNA TGTGCCAGCAGTCGCAGCGGGGGTGGCTCCTACGAGCAGTACTTC. It translates to CASSRSGGGSYEQYF.

This clonotype was observed a handful of times. The chain couples TRBV4-1 to TRBJ2-3; 8 nucleotides agree with TRBD2. CDR3 size: 14 residues. V gave up 0 bases and J gave up 5 bases; unmatched junction bases: 1. Per germline, CDR1 MGHRA and CDR2 YSYEKL. The CDR3 protein is CASSQEREVDTQYF. CDR3 coding DNA: TGCGCCAGCAGCCAAGAGCGGGAGGTAGATACGCAGTATTTT.

This clonotype came up many times. V is TRBV10-3 and J is TRBJ1-3; the match to TRBD1 covers 7 bases. J lost 0 bases, V lost 5 bases, and 4 bases had no gene match. The CDR3 runs 15 residues. Germline loops: CDR1 ENHRY, CDR2 SYGVKD. This CDR3 is CAISRTGNSGNTIYF. CDR3 coding DNA: TGTGCCATCAGTCGGACAGGAAACTCTGGAAACACCATATATTTT.

This clonotype has more than one count but fewer than ten. V usage is TRBV6-1 and J usage is TRBJ1-2; D remains unclear. Germline V gene data show CDR1 as MNHNS and CDR2 as SASEGT. V lost 0 bases and J lost 10, with 9 bases in between. The CDR3 runs 12 residues. The CDR3 sequence: CASSEARSDYTF. The CDR3 region has the DNA TGTGCCAGCAGTGAAGCCCGAAGCGACTACACCTTC.

On this clonotype: The junction departs from germline at one end; a sequencing error may be responsible. This chain joins TRBV4-2 and TRBJ2-3, with 8 nucleotides matching TRBD1. The germline V gene has CDR1 LGHNA and CDR2 YNFKEQ. The CDR3 spans 16 residues. Here the CDR3 reads CASSQEMAGGTDTQYF. Written as DNA, the CDR3 is TGTGCCAGCAGCCAGGAAATGGCAGGGGGCACCGATACGCAGTATTTT.

CDR3 residues: CSARALAGGPYEQYF. The CDR3 nucleotides are TGCAGTGCTAGGGCCCTAGCGGGAGGGCCCTACGAGCAGTACTTC. This sequence joins TRBV20-1 and TRBJ2-7; 12 bases match TRBD2. V was pared by 3 bases and J by 2 bases, with 5 bases of the junction left unmatched. The germline CDR1 and CDR2 sequences are DFQATT and SNEGSKA (reference sequence). This CDR3 has 15 amino acids.

The J gene is TRBJ2-1, the V gene TRBV24-1, with 11 bases that match TRBD1. Germline CDR1 is KGHDR and CDR2 is SFDVKD. V was pared by 10 bases and J by 3 bases, with 4 bases of the junction left unmatched. The CDR3 runs 14 residues. The CDR3 nucleotides read TGTGCCACAGCCGGGACAGGGGGCTACAATGAGCAGTTCTTC. Translating gives CATAGTGGYNEQFF.

This chain uses TRBV5-4 with TRBJ2-7; 11 nucleotides line up with TRBD1. This CDR3 spans 15 amino acids. The V gene end was trimmed by 2 bases and the J gene end by 3 bases; junction bases not matched to a gene: 4. Germline V gene lookup returns CDR1 SGHNT and CDR2 YYREEE (reference sequence). CDR3 in DNA: TGTGCCAGCAGCTTCCCCGGGACAGGGGGCTACGAGCAGTACTTC. As protein: CASSFPGTGGYEQYF. The whole variable domain, filled in from reference TRBV5-4 and TRBJ2-7, reads ETGVTQSPTHLIKTRGQQVTLRCSSQSGHNTVSWYQQALGQGPQFIFQYYREEENGRGNFPPRFSGLQFPNYSSELNVNALELDDSALYLCASSFPGTGGYEQYFGPGTRLTVT.

Only a few counts were recorded for this clonotype. The V call is TRBV7-2, the J call TRBJ2-3, with D uncertain. CDR1 is SGHTA, CDR2 FQGNSA, per germline. This CDR3 region has 14 residues. The V end was cut by 5 bases, the J end by 2 bases, with 11 bases between. In nucleotides, the CDR3 is TGTGCCAGCAGCATTCGGCCGAACACAGATACGCAGTATTTT. Translating it yields CASSIRPNTDTQYF.

This clonotype was recorded at least ten times. The chain carries TRBV7-2 and TRBJ2-1; 7 nucleotides align to TRBD1. The V gene end was trimmed by 7 bases and the J gene end by 4 bases; junction bases not matched to a gene: 10. Germline loops: CDR1 SGHTA, CDR2 FQGNSA. This CDR3 contains 15 residues. CDR3 in amino acids: CASTLIRQGYNEQFF. Written as DNA, the CDR3 is TGTGCCAGCACCCTGATAAGACAGGGATACAATGAGCAGTTCTTC.

This clonotype was seen only a few times. In nucleotides, the CDR3 is TGTGCCAGCAGCTTCACGGGACTTAAAACCCCAGAGACCCAGTACTTC. It encodes CASSFTGLKTPETQYF. The chain employs TRBV7-2 and TRBJ2-5, with TRBD2 as a possible D gene (6 bases). The CDR3 totals 16 residues. V dropped 3 bases and J dropped 4 bases, with 18 bases sitting between them. Looked up from germline, CDR1 is SGHTA and CDR2 is FQGNSA. The whole variable domain, remainder taken from reference TRBV7-2 and TRBJ2-5, is GAGVSQSPSNKVTEKGKDVELRCDPISGHTALYWYRQSLGQGLEFLIYFQGNSAPDKSGLPSDRFSAERTGGSVSTLTIQRTQQEDSAVYLCASSFTGLKTPETQYFGPGTRLLVL.